The sequence of this T cell receptor (beta chain) was determined in a study of cytomegalovirus exposure and HLA in healthy donors. The PCR made use of 60 Vbeta and 13 Jbeta primers. Using immunoSEQ multiplex PCR, the repertoire was profiled, and TCRdb retains in-frame clones only, with some absent. Of approximately 120,000 clones detected, roughly 76% appear once; the ten largest clones hold more than 6%. Samples came from healthy bone marrow donors. Despite likely unrecorded immune exposures, the donors were nominally healthy at the time of sampling. The CDR3 is made up of 14 amino acids. V lost 11 bases, J lost 0 bases, and 15 bases lay in between. CDR1 and CDR2 (germline): ENHRY, SYGVKD. Concerning this clone itself: Its antigen remains unidentified.

Study-level findings and limits: No immune exposure information besides CMV serostatus was available.

The sample consisted of PBMCs. This TCR was sampled from a woman in her forties or fifties in good health and CMV-seropositive. V is TRBV10-3 and J is TRBJ2-3, with D possibly matching TRBD2 (6 bases). In DNA, the CDR3 is TGTGCCTCCACGGGCGGGACTAGCACAGATACGCAGTATTTT. The encoded protein is CASTGGTSTDTQYF.